This passage covers 23 T cell receptor beta chains from one sample sequenced in a study of cytomegalovirus exposure and HLA in healthy donors. Using immunoSEQ multiplex PCR, the repertoire was profiled, and TCRdb retains in-frame clones only, with some absent. The sample records some 270,000 clones, 70% to 90% being singletons. Sample: PBMCs. The source is a woman younger than 35 in good health and CMV-seronegative.

This chain links TRBV5-8 with TRBJ1-2, with a weak D call TRBD1 (6 bases). Between the trimmed V and J ends, which lost 0 bases and 8 bases, there was a span of 11 bases. Germline V gene data show CDR1 as SGHTS and CDR2 as YDEGEE. The CDR3 length is 13 residues. The CDR3 spells CASSLGPGEGYTF. The CDR3 nucleotides are TGTGCCAGCAGCTTGGGGCCAGGGGAAGGCTACACCTTC.

CDR3 DNA sequence: TGTGCCAGCAGCTCCACTAGCGCCTACGAGCAGTACTTC. Protein product: CASSSTSAYEQYF. This sequence joins TRBV13 and TRBJ2-7; 7 bases match TRBD2. The CDR3 loop spans 13 amino acids. Unmatched junction bases numbered 2, after V lost 4 bases and J lost 2 bases. From germline, CDR1 is PRHDT and CDR2 FYEKMQ (reference sequence).

The chain joins TRBV6-6 to TRBJ2-7; 10 nucleotides align to TRBD2. Trimming removed 0 bases from V and 3 bases from J; junction bases left unmatched: 5. The CDR3 covers 16 residues. Looked up from germline, CDR1 is MNHNY and CDR2 is SVGAGI (reference sequence). The CDR3 region is CASSYSRLAGVYEQYF. DNA for the CDR3: TGTGCCAGCAGTTACTCGAGGCTAGCGGGGGTCTACGAGCAGTACTTC.

This chain joins TRBV30 and TRBJ2-1; D unresolved. This CDR3 is built from 11 residues. V lost 0 bases and J 8 bases, leaving 5 bases between the germline ends. Germline assignment: CDR1 GTSNPN and CDR2 SVGIG (reference sequence). The CDR3 protein is CAWSVLDEQFF. Written as DNA, the CDR3 is TGTGCCTGGAGTGTACTCGATGAGCAGTTCTTC.

This chain connects TRBV5-1 to TRBJ1-4, with 7 positions matching TRBD1. Germline V gene lookup returns CDR1 SGHRS and CDR2 YFSETQ. The CDR3 runs to 17 residues. With V trimmed by 4 bases and J by 0 bases, 9 bases remained unmatched. The CDR3 DNA reads as TGCGCCAGCAGCCAGGACAGGACTTTTGCAACTAATGAAAAACTGTTTTTT. As protein: CASSQDRTFATNEKLFF.

CDR3 amino acids: CASSLGLAGVNEQFF. In DNA form, the CDR3 reads TGTGCCAGCAGCTTAGGACTAGCGGGAGTAAATGAGCAGTTCTTC. The chain links TRBV7-7 to TRBJ2-1; TRBD2 agrees at 12 bases. Trimming took 1 base from V and 7 from J; bases not matched to a gene: 2. The germline V gene has CDR1 SSHAT and CDR2 FNYEAQ (reference sequence). This CDR3 is built from 15 residues.

The chain joins TRBV4-3 to TRBJ2-1; D perhaps matches TRBD1 (5 bases). There are 15 residues in the CDR3. The V end lost 3 bases, the J end lost 4 bases, and 13 bases lay between the germline ends. Germline CDR1 LGHNA, CDR2 YSLEER. The CDR3 is CASSHLSDRYNEQFF. For the CDR3, the DNA is TGCGCCAGCAGCCACCTATCCGACAGATACAATGAGCAGTTCTTC.

The chain uses TRBV5-4 and TRBJ1-2, with 8 bases fitting TRBD1. The V and J ends lost 4 bases and 6 bases, in that order; junction bases with no gene match: 5. The CDR3 has 13 amino acids. Germline CDR1 SGHNT, CDR2 YYREEE (reference sequence). The CDR3 reads CASSPTGVHGYTF. The CDR3 nucleotides read TGTGCCAGCAGCCCGACAGGGGTACATGGCTACACCTTC.

This clone occurred once. V gene TRBV7-6 combines with J gene TRBJ2-5; maybe TRBD2 (6 bases). V lost 2 bases and J lost 1, with 11 bases in between. The CDR3 totals 15 residues. Germline V gene data show CDR1 as SGHVS and CDR2 as FNYEAQ. The CDR3 DNA sequence: TGTGCCAGCAGCTTATGGGCGGGGACCCAAGAGACCCAGTACTTC. Protein product: CASSLWAGTQETQYF.

The chain combines TRBV4-1 with TRBJ2-3; unclear D gene. This CDR3 has 13 residues. The germline V gene encodes CDR1 MGHRA and CDR2 YSYEKL. V was shortened by 6 bases and J by 6 bases, with 13 bases between the two germline ends. CDR3 protein: CASRKELVDTQYF. In DNA, the CDR3 is TGCGCCAGCAGGAAAGAGTTGGTCGATACGCAGTATTTT.

The rearrangement uses TRBV30 and TRBJ1-3; tentative D call: TRBD1 (5 bases). Per germline, CDR1 GTSNPN and CDR2 SVGIG (reference sequence). V was cut by 2 bases and J by 4 bases, with 12 bases left in between. This CDR3 contains 14 residues. CDR3 coding DNA: TGTGCCTGGAGTCCTGGGGGGGGAGGAAACACCATATATTTT. Its translation is CAWSPGGGGNTIYF. Using reference TRBV30 and TRBJ1-3 for the parts outside the CDR3, the full variable domain is SQTIHQWPATLVQPVGSPLSLECTVEGTSNPNLYWYRQAAGRGLQLLFYSVGIGQISSEVPQNLSASRPQDRQFILSSKKLLLSDSGFYLCAWSPGGGGNTIYFGEGSWLTVV.

The chain has TRBV4-1 and TRBJ2-1; TRBD2 might be the D (5 bases). There are 17 residues in the CDR3. Between the trimmed V and J ends, which lost 3 bases and 0 bases, there was a span of 15 bases. Germline V lookup: CDR1 MGHRA, CDR2 YSYEKL. The CDR3 loop is CASSQPLGRVSYNEQFF. The DNA of the CDR3 is TGCGCCAGCAGCCAGCCACTCGGGCGGGTCTCCTACAATGAGCAGTTCTTC.

V usage is TRBV7-8 and J usage is TRBJ2-5; 12 bases are a match to TRBD2. Unmatched junction bases numbered 12, after V lost 5 bases and J lost 2 bases. In germline, CDR1 is SGHVS, CDR2 FQNEAQ. CDR3 length equals 18 residues. The CDR3: CASSTRLAGELGQETQYF. Written as DNA, the CDR3 is TGTGCCAGCAGCACTCGACTAGCGGGGGAATTGGGACAAGAGACCCAGTACTTC.

The V call is TRBV7-2, the J call TRBJ2-7; weak D call: TRBD1 (5 bases). Germline assignment: CDR1 SGHTA and CDR2 FQGNSA. V gave up 4 bases and J gave up 6 bases, with 13 bases separating them. The CDR3 consists of 13 residues. The CDR3 loop is CASSSDSVFEQYF. The CDR3 DNA follows: TGTGCCAGCAGCTCCGACAGCGTCTTCGAGCAGTACTTC.

The chain combines TRBV10-1 with TRBJ2-5; 7 bases fit TRBD2. The CDR3 is 13 residues long. Germline V CDR1 and CDR2: WNHNN, SYGVQD (reference sequence). V lost 4 bases, J lost 5 bases, and 4 bases stayed unmatched. The CDR3 nucleotides are TGCGCCAGCAGTGCCGGGCGGGGGGAGACCCAGTACTTC. This gives the protein CASSAGRGETQYF.

The chain carries TRBV19 and TRBJ1-1; D uncertain. CDR1 LNHDA and CDR2 SQIVND come from the germline V gene (reference sequence). Between the trimmed V and J ends, which lost 5 bases and 1 base, there was a span of 8 bases. This CDR3 is 13 amino acids long. CDR3 protein: CASSDEGNTEAFF. The CDR3, as DNA: TGTGCCAGTAGTGATGAGGGGAACACTGAAGCTTTCTTT. The variable domain in full, with the rest retrieved from reference TRBV19 and TRBJ1-1, is DGGITQSPKYLFRKEGQNVTLSCEQNLNHDAMYWYRQDPGQGLRLIYYSQIVNDFQKGDIAEGYSVSREKKESFPLTVTSAQKNPTAFYLCASSDEGNTEAFFGQGTRLTVV.

V usage is TRBV4-2 and J usage is TRBJ1-5; D may be TRBD1 (6 bases). CDR1 and CDR2 (germline): LGHNA, YNFKEQ. Trimming removed 4 bases at V and 4 bases at J, with 14 bases between. This CDR3 spans 15 amino acids. The CDR3 region has the DNA TGTGCCAGCAGCCCCGCGGGGAGGGGGAATCAGCCCCAGCATTTT. This gives the protein CASSPAGRGNQPQHF.

The chain joins TRBV11-2 to TRBJ2-7; D might be TRBD2 (5 bases). Deletions cut 8 bases from V and 3 bases from J, with 5 bases between. The length of the CDR3 is 10 residues. CDR1 and CDR2 from the germline V gene are SGHAT and FQNNGV. Here the CDR3 reads CASGSYEQYF. The CDR3, as DNA: TGTGCCAGCGGGAGCTACGAGCAGTACTTC.

The chain is built from TRBV30 and TRBJ2-5, with 11 bases fitting TRBD2. In germline, CDR1 is GTSNPN, CDR2 SVGIG (reference sequence). The CDR3 has 15 residues. With 1 base clipped from V and 5 bases from J, the junction kept 6 bases outside the gene matches. In nucleotides, the CDR3 is TGTGCCTGGAGTGGACTAGCGGGAACAGGGGAGACCCAGTACTTC. Translated, it gives CAWSGLAGTGETQYF.

The count of this clone is one. This chain connects TRBV12-5 to TRBJ1-2; D gene ambiguous. CDR1 and CDR2 from the germline V gene are LGHNT and FRNRAP. V shed 1 base and J shed 1 base, with 19 bases lying between them. The CDR3 covers 18 residues. The CDR3 spells CASGLEVGGRRINYGYTF. The CDR3 DNA is TGTGCTAGTGGTTTGGAAGTGGGAGGCAGGAGAATTAACTATGGCTACACCTTC.

The rearrangement joins TRBV7-3 to TRBJ1-1; D might be TRBD1 (6 bases). The V end was cut by 6 bases, the J end by 4 bases, with 15 bases between. This CDR3 is built from 14 residues. Germline assignment: CDR1 SGHTA and CDR2 FQGTGA. The CDR3 DNA reads as TGTGCCAGCAGTTCACAGGGCCGTTCCACTGAAGCTTTCTTT. It is translated as CASSSQGRSTEAFF.

This rearrangement joins TRBV5-1 to TRBJ1-1; a weak D match, TRBD1 (5 bases). Germline lookup yields CDR1 SGHRS and CDR2 YFSETQ. The V and J ends lost 0 bases and 7 bases respectively, with 10 bases between them. This CDR3 comprises 13 residues. The CDR3 sequence is CASSLGREVEAFF. The CDR3 coding sequence is TGCGCCAGCAGCTTGGGCAGGGAAGTTGAAGCTTTCTTT. Full variable domain (outside the CDR3, taken from reference TRBV5-1 and TRBJ1-1): KAGVTQTPRYLIKTRGQQVTLSCSPISGHRSVSWYQQTPGQGLQFLFEYFSETQRNKGNFPGRFSGRQFSNSRSEMNVSTLELGDSALYLCASSLGREVEAFFGQGTRLTVV.

The chain recombines TRBV30 with TRBJ1-1; tentative D call: TRBD1 (5 bases). In germline, CDR1 is GTSNPN, CDR2 SVGIG (reference sequence). The CDR3 extends over 16 amino acids. V gave up 4 bases and J gave up 0 bases, with 18 bases separating them. For the CDR3, the DNA is TGTGCCTGGATCTTTGCCGGGACTGTTATGAACACTGAAGCTTTCTTT. It translates to CAWIFAGTVMNTEAFF.